This TCR beta chain was identified during a study of cytomegalovirus exposure and HLA in healthy donors. Broader study findings: Fewer than 200 TCR beta chains were listed as cytomegalovirus-associated.

The CDR3 contains 15 residues. Trimming removed 0 bases from V and 0 bases from J, with 9 bases in between. Germline lookup yields CDR1 LNHNV and CDR2 YYDKDF (reference sequence). In the PCR, 60 Vbeta and 13 Jbeta primers were used. Sequencing was performed with immunoSEQ multiplex PCR; in TCRdb, only in-frame clones are kept and a portion is missing. The sample totals 35,000 or so clones. Comment on this clone: Its antigen remains unknown.

The chain uses TRBV15 and TRBJ2-7, with a weak D call TRBD2 (5 bases). The TCR was taken from a man in his forties or fifties in good health and CMV-seropositive. What was sequenced was PBMCs. The CDR3 DNA is TGTGCCACCAGCAGAGAAGAGCGGCTCTCCTACGAGCAGTACTTC. Amino acids: CATSREERLSYEQYF.